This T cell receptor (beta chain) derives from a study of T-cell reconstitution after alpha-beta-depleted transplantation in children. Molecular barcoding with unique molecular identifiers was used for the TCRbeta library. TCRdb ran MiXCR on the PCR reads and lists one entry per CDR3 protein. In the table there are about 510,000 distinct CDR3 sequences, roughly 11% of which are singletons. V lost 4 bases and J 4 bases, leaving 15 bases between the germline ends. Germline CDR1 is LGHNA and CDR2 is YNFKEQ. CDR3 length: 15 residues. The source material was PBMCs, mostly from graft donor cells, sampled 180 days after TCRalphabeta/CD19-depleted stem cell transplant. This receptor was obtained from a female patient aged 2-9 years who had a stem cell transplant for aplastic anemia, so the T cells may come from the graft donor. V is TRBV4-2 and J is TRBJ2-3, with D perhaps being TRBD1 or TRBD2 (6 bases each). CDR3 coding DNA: TGTGCCAGCAGCCCCCTTGAGGGGGGACCAGATACGCAGTATTTT. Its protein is CASSPLEGGPDTQYF.